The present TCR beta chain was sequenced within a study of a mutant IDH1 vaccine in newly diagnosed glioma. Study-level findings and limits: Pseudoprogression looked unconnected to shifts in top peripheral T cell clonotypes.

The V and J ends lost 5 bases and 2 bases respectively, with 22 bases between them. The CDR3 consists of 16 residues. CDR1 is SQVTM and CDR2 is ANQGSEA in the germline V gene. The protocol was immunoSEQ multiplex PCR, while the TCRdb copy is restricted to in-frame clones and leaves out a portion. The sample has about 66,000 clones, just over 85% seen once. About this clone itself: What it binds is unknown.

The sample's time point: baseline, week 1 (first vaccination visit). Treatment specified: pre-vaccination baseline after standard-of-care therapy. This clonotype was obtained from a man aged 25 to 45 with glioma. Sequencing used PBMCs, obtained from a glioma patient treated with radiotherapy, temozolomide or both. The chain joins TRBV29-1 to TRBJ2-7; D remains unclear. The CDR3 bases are TGCAGCGTTCAAAAGACTTCAGTGAATGGGGCCTACGAGCAGTACTTC. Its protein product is CSVQKTSVNGAYEQYF.